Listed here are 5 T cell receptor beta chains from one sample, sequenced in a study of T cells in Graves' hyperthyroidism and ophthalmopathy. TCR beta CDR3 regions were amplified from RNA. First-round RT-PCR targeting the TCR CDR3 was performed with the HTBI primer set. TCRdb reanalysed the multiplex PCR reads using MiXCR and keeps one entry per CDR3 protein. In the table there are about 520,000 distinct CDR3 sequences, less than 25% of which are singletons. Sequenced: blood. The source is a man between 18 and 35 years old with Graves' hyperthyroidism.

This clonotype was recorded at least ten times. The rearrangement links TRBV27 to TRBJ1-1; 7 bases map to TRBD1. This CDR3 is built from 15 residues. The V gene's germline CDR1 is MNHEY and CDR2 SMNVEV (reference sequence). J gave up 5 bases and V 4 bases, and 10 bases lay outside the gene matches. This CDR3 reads CASSYSPDRVTEAFF. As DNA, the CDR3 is TGTGCCAGCAGTTACTCCCCAGACAGGGTTACTGAAGCTTTCTTT.

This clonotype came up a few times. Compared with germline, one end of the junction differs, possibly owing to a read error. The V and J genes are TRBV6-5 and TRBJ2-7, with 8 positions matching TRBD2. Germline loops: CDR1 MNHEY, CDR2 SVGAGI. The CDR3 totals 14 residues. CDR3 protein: CVSSYSSGWFEQYF. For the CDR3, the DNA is TGTGTCAGCAGTTACTCTAGCGGGTGGTTCGAGCAGTACTTC.

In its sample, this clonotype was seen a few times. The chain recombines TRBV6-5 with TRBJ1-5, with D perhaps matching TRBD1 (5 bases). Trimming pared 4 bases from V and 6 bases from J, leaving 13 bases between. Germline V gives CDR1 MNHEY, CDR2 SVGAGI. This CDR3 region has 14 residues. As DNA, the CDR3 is TGTGCCAGCAGTTCTAGGGGTTCGGGTCAGCCCCAGCATTTT. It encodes CASSSRGSGQPQHF.

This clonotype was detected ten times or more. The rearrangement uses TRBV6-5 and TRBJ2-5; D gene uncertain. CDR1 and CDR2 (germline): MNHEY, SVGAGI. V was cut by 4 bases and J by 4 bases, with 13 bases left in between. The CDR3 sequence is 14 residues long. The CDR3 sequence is CASSSRFRTETQYF. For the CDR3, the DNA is TGTGCCAGCAGTTCTCGGTTCAGGACAGAGACCCAGTACTTC.

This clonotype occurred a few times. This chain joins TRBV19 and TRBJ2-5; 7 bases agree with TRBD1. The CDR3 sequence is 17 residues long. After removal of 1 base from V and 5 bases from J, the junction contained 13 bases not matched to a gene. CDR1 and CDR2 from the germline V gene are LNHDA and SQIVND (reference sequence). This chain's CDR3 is CASSIGRPGQFRETQYF. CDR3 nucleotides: TGTGCCAGTAGTATAGGGCGACCGGGACAGTTTCGGGAGACCCAGTACTTC.